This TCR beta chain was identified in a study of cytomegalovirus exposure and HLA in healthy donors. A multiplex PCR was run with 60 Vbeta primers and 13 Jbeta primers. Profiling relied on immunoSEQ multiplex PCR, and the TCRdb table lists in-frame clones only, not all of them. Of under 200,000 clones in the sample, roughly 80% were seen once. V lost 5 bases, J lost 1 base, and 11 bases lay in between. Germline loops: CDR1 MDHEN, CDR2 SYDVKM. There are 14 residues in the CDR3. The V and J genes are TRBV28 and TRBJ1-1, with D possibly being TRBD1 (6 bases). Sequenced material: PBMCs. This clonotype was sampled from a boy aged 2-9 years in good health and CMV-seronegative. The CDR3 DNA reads TGTGCCAGCAGTAACAGGGAGAGGAACACTGAAGCTTTCTTT. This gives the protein CASSNRERNTEAFF.